The TCR beta chain under discussion was sequenced for a study of siplizumab effects on memory and regulatory T cells. On this clone: What it binds is unknown.

Only in-frame clones appear in the TCRdb table, and some are missing; sequencing was by immunoSEQ multiplex PCR. The table includes 65,000 to 85,000 clones, 93% detected once. Study conclusions and caveats: Under siplizumab, an average around 66% of mappable alloreactive CD4+ clones were Treg-derived, compared with 25% to 30% in controls.

Sequencing was carried out using CD8+ T cells sorted from blood. This receptor was obtained from a human donor in good health.

The CDR3 here is CASSWSGTVNTEAFF. CDR3 DNA: TGTGCCAGCAGCTGGTCCGGGACGGTGAACACTGAAGCTTTCTTT. The V call is TRBV5-4, the J call TRBJ1-1; TRBD1 is a possible D gene (5 bases). The CDR3 is 15 residues long. V was clipped by 3 bases and J by 0 bases, with 12 bases between them. Germline CDR1 and CDR2: SGHNT and YYREEE (reference sequence).